This TCR beta chain was retrieved from a study of T-cell reconstitution after alpha-beta-depleted transplantation in children. The V end lost 3 bases, the J end lost 3 bases, and 15 bases lay between the germline ends. Germline-derived CDR1 and CDR2 are LNHDA and SQIVND (reference sequence). The CDR3 consists of 15 residues. In its sample, this clonotype was seen many times. Unique molecular identifiers were used in preparing the TCRbeta library. One entry per CDR3 protein results from TCRdb running MiXCR on the PCR reads. The data show roughly 900 distinct CDR3 sequences, roughly 70% seen once. The source of this sequence is a male patient aged 2-15 years who had a stem cell transplant for acute lymphoblastic leukemia, so the T cells may come from the graft donor. Sample: PBMCs, mostly from graft donor cells, taken 60 days after TCRalphabeta/CD19-depleted stem cell transplant. The chain employs TRBV19 and TRBJ2-7; D possibly corresponds to TRBD2 (5 bases). The CDR3 reads CASSMRHGEYYEQYF. The DNA of the CDR3 is TGTGCCAGTAGTATGAGGCACGGGGAATACTACGAGCAGTACTTC.